The rows below give T cell receptor beta chains drawn from one sample of a study of CD8+ T cells in alopecia areata. Assay: immunoSEQ multiplex PCR; the TCRdb copy retains only in-frame clones and omits some. The sample consists of around 100,000 clones, approximately 90% of them appearing once. Sequenced material: CD8+ T cells sorted from blood, taken between weeks 30 and 35, from a patient treated with tofacitinib. These TCRs come from a human donor with alopecia areata. The CDR3 runs from the conserved cysteine through the conserved F or W. The D gene is left open where the match is weak. Rows may omit the clone size; those that give it use once, few, many or a size class.

clone size: NA; J gene: TRBJ2-5; V gene: TRBV23-1; D gene: TRBD2; CDR3 protein: CASSQFSGRAGETQYF; CDR3 DNA: TGCGCCAGCAGTCAATTTAGCGGGAGGGCCGGAGAGACCCAGTACTTC
clone size: NA; J gene: TRBJ2-1; V gene: TRBV9; D gene: TRBD1; CDR3 protein: CASSENGQGGYNEQFF; CDR3 DNA: TGTGCCAGCAGCGAAAACGGACAGGGCGGTTACAATGAGCAGTTCTTC
clone size: NA; J gene: TRBJ1-1; V gene: TRBV29-1; D gene: NA; CDR3 protein: CSVVGQPMNTEAFF; CDR3 DNA: TGCAGCGTTGTTGGCCAGCCGATGAACACTGAAGCTTTCTTT
clone size: NA; J gene: TRBJ1-4; V gene: TRBV7-2; D gene: TRBD1; CDR3 protein: CASSPGQGCSTNEKLFF; CDR3 DNA: TGTGCCAGCAGCCCCGGACAGGGGTGCTCAACTAATGAAAAACTGTTTTTT
clone size: NA; J gene: TRBJ2-7; V gene: TRBV5-4; D gene: NA; CDR3 protein: CASSTYSTPSYEQYF; CDR3 DNA: TGTGCCAGCAGCACATACAGTACACCCTCCTACGAGCAGTACTTC
clone size: NA; J gene: TRBJ2-7; V gene: TRBV6-1; D gene: TRBD1; CDR3 protein: CASSELGVQGPSGEQYF; CDR3 DNA: TGTGCCAGCAGTGAACTAGGGGTACAGGGGCCGTCCGGGGAGCAGTACTTC
clone size: NA; J gene: TRBJ2-5; V gene: TRBV4-1; D gene: NA; CDR3 protein: CASSQQETQYF; CDR3 DNA: TGCGCCAGCAGCCAACAAGAGACCCAGTACTTC
clone size: NA; J gene: TRBJ2-5; V gene: TRBV7-6; D gene: TRBD2; CDR3 protein: CASSQLAGASETQYF; CDR3 DNA: TGTGCCAGCAGCCAACTAGCGGGAGCATCAGAGACCCAGTACTTC
clone size: NA; J gene: TRBJ1-1; V gene: TRBV7-9; D gene: NA; CDR3 protein: CASSLDVGIPEAFF; CDR3 DNA: TGTGCCAGCAGCTTAGATGTGGGGATCCCTGAAGCTTTCTTT
clone size: NA; J gene: TRBJ2-1; V gene: TRBV27; D gene: NA; CDR3 protein: CASSALLNEQFF; CDR3 DNA: TGTGCCAGCAGTGCCCTTCTCAATGAGCAGTTCTTC
clone size: NA; J gene: TRBJ1-1; V gene: TRBV15; D gene: TRBD1; CDR3 protein: CATSGTGGVNTEAFF; CDR3 DNA: TGTGCCACCAGCGGGACAGGGGGCGTGAACACTGAAGCTTTCTTT
clone size: NA; J gene: TRBJ2-1; V gene: TRBV13; D gene: TRBD1; CDR3 protein: CASSSRAPDRGRYNEQFF; CDR3 DNA: TGTGCCAGCAGCTCTAGGGCCCCGGACAGGGGGCGGTACAATGAGCAGTTCTTC
clone size: NA; J gene: TRBJ1-2; V gene: TRBV6-1; D gene: NA; CDR3 protein: CAGTPHGGSGGYTF; CDR3 DNA: TGTGCCGGCACTCCTCACGGAGGTTCAGGTGGCTACACCTTC
clone size: NA; J gene: TRBJ2-7; V gene: TRBV27; D gene: TRBD1; CDR3 protein: CASSHGQVGYEQYF; CDR3 DNA: TGTGCCAGCAGCCACGGACAGGTTGGCTACGAGCAGTACTTC
clone size: NA; J gene: TRBJ2-2; V gene: TRBV4-1; D gene: NA; CDR3 protein: CASRSGNTGELFF; CDR3 DNA: TGCGCCAGCAGGAGCGGAAACACCGGGGAGCTGTTTTTT
clone size: NA; J gene: TRBJ1-1; V gene: TRBV7-9; D gene: NA; CDR3 protein: CASSLVGQRGTEAFF; CDR3 DNA: TGTGCCAGCAGCTTAGTCGGACAACGAGGCACTGAAGCTTTCTTT
clone size: medium-sized; J gene: TRBJ2-1; V gene: TRBV6-4; D gene: TRBD2; CDR3 protein: CASSERAGDYNEQFF; CDR3 DNA: TGTGCCAGCAGTGAAAGAGCGGGAGACTACAATGAGCAGTTCTTC
clone size: NA; J gene: TRBJ2-7; V gene: TRBV27; D gene: TRBD1; CDR3 protein: CASSLTGGMAYEQYF; CDR3 DNA: TGTGCCAGCAGTTTAACAGGGGGAATGGCCTACGAGCAGTACTTC
clone size: NA; J gene: TRBJ2-7; V gene: TRBV29-1; D gene: NA; CDR3 protein: CSVEGETIEQYF; CDR3 DNA: TGCAGCGTCGAAGGGGAGACTATCGAGCAGTACTTC
clone size: NA; J gene: TRBJ2-7; V gene: TRBV4-1; D gene: TRBD1; CDR3 protein: CASSRLMTGTEQYF; CDR3 DNA: TGCGCCAGCAGCCGATTAATGACAGGGACCGAGCAGTACTTC
clone size: NA; J gene: TRBJ2-1; V gene: TRBV7-9; D gene: NA; CDR3 protein: CASSFRDTLLDEQFF; CDR3 DNA: TGTGCCAGCAGCTTCCGGGACACCCTCTTGGATGAGCAGTTCTTC
clone size: few; J gene: TRBJ2-7; V gene: TRBV5-1; D gene: NA; CDR3 protein: CASSYDRSYEQYF; CDR3 DNA: TGCGCCAGCAGCTATGACAGGTCCTACGAGCAGTACTTC
clone size: NA; J gene: TRBJ2-1; V gene: TRBV9; D gene: NA; CDR3 protein: CASSDDRMNEQFF; CDR3 DNA: TGTGCCAGCAGCGACGACAGGATGAATGAGCAGTTCTTC
clone size: NA; J gene: TRBJ2-1; V gene: TRBV6-5; D gene: NA; CDR3 protein: CASSYRQGFYEQFF; CDR3 DNA: TGTGCCAGCAGTTACAGGCAGGGTTTTTATGAGCAGTTCTTC
clone size: NA; J gene: TRBJ1-5; V gene: TRBV5-6; D gene: TRBD1; CDR3 protein: CASSQSKDRGDQPQHF; CDR3 DNA: TGTGCCAGCAGCCAGTCAAAGGACAGGGGTGATCAGCCCCAGCATTTT
clone size: NA; J gene: TRBJ2-1; V gene: TRBV27; D gene: TRBD1; CDR3 protein: CASTIGTGSYNEQFF; CDR3 DNA: TGTGCCAGCACCATCGGGACAGGGTCCTACAATGAGCAGTTCTTC
clone size: NA; J gene: TRBJ2-7; V gene: TRBV10-2; D gene: NA; CDR3 protein: CASGEDDYEQYF; CDR3 DNA: TGCGCCAGCGGCGAGGACGACTACGAGCAGTACTTC
clone size: NA; J gene: TRBJ1-6; V gene: TRBV7-6; D gene: NA; CDR3 protein: CASSEHLGYNSPLHF; CDR3 DNA: TGTGCCAGCAGCGAACACCTTGGCTATAATTCACCCCTCCACTTT
clone size: NA; J gene: TRBJ1-6; V gene: TRBV12-5; D gene: TRBD1; CDR3 protein: CARDRVEVDNSPLHF; CDR3 DNA: TGTGCTAGGGACAGGGTTGAGGTCGATAATTCACCCCTCCACTTT
clone size: NA; J gene: TRBJ2-1; V gene: TRBV2; D gene: NA; CDR3 protein: CASSASGGTLNEQFF; CDR3 DNA: TGTGCCAGCAGTGCCAGTGGGGGGACCCTGAATGAGCAGTTCTTC
clone size: NA; J gene: TRBJ2-7; V gene: TRBV7-9; D gene: TRBD1; CDR3 protein: CASSWRGQAGDEQYF; CDR3 DNA: TGTGCCAGCAGCTGGAGAGGACAGGCCGGAGACGAGCAGTACTTC
clone size: NA; J gene: TRBJ2-6; V gene: TRBV15; D gene: TRBD2; CDR3 protein: CATSRDWASGSYSGANVLTF; CDR3 DNA: TGTGCCACCAGCAGAGATTGGGCTAGCGGAAGTTACTCTGGGGCCAACGTCCTGACTTTC
clone size: NA; J gene: TRBJ2-2; V gene: TRBV6-5; D gene: NA; CDR3 protein: CASSYSWENTGELFF; CDR3 DNA: TGTGCCAGCAGTTACTCCTGGGAGAACACCGGGGAGCTGTTTTTT
clone size: NA; J gene: TRBJ2-3; V gene: TRBV19; D gene: NA; CDR3 protein: CASSTLVTDTQYF; CDR3 DNA: TGTGCCAGTAGTACGTTGGTCACAGATACGCAGTATTTT
clone size: few; J gene: TRBJ2-7; V gene: TRBV2; D gene: NA; CDR3 protein: CASIAQNYEQYF; CDR3 DNA: TGTGCCAGCATTGCACAAAACTACGAGCAGTACTTC
clone size: NA; J gene: TRBJ2-7; V gene: TRBV11-2; D gene: TRBD1; CDR3 protein: CASSWTGDEQYF; CDR3 DNA: TGTGCCAGCAGCTGGACAGGGGACGAGCAGTACTTC
clone size: NA; J gene: TRBJ1-5; V gene: TRBV27; D gene: NA; CDR3 protein: CASSSGTGIQPQHF; CDR3 DNA: TGTGCCAGCAGTTCGGGCACAGGGATTCAGCCCCAGCATTTT
clone size: NA; J gene: TRBJ2-1; V gene: TRBV18; D gene: TRBD2; CDR3 protein: CASSALPGLAGNNEQFF; CDR3 DNA: TGTGCCAGCTCAGCGTTGCCGGGACTAGCGGGAAACAATGAGCAGTTCTTC
clone size: NA; J gene: TRBJ1-1; V gene: TRBV9; D gene: NA; CDR3 protein: CASSNGVGTEAFF; CDR3 DNA: TGTGCCAGCAGCAACGGGGTCGGGACTGAAGCTTTCTTT